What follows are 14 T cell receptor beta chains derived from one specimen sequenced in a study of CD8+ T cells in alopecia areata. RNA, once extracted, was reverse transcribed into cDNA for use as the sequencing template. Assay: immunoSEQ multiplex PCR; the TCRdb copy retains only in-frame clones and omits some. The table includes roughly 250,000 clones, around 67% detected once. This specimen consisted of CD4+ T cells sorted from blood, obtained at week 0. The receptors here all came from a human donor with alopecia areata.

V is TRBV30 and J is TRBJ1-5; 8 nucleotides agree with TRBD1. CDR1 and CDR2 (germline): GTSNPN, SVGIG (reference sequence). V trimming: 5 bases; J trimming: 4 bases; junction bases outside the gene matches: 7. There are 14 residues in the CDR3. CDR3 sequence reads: CAWDGQGGNQPQHF. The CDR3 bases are TGTGCCTGGGATGGACAGGGAGGGAATCAGCCCCAGCATTTT.

CDR3 sequence: CASSVELAGGNEQFF. CDR3 coding DNA: TGTGCCAGCAGCGTAGAACTAGCGGGGGGGAATGAGCAGTTCTTC. The chain joins TRBV9 to TRBJ2-1, with TRBD2 matching 13 bases. This CDR3 region has 15 residues. The germline V gene encodes CDR1 SGDLS and CDR2 YYNGEE. The V segment lost 0 bases and the J segment 7 bases; nucleotides outside the gene matches: 1.

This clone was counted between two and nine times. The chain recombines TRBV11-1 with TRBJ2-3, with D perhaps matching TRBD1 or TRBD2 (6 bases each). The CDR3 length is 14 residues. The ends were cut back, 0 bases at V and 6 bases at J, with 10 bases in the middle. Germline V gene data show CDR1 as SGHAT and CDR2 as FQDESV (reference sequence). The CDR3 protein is CASSLAGGDDTQYF. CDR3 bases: TGTGCCAGCAGCTTAGCGGGGGGCGATGATACGCAGTATTTT.

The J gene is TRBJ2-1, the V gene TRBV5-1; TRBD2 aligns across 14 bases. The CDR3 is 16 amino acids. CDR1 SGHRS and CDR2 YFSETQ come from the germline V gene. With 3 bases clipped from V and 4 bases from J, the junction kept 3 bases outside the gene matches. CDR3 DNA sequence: TGCGCCAGCAGCTCTGGACTAGCGGGGGGTTACAATGAGCAGTTCTTC. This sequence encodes CASSSGLAGGYNEQFF.

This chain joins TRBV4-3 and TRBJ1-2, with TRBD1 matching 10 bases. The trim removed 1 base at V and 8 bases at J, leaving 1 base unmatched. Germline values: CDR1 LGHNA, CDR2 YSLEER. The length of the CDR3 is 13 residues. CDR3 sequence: CASSQVGQGGYTF. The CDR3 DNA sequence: TGCGCCAGCAGCCAAGTGGGACAGGGGGGCTACACCTTC.

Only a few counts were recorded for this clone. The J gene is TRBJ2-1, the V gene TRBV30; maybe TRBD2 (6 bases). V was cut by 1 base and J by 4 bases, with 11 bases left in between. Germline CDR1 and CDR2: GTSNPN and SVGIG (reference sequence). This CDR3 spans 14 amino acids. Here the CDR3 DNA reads TGTGCCTGGAGTGGGACTAACATTTACAATGAGCAGTTCTTC. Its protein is CAWSGTNIYNEQFF.

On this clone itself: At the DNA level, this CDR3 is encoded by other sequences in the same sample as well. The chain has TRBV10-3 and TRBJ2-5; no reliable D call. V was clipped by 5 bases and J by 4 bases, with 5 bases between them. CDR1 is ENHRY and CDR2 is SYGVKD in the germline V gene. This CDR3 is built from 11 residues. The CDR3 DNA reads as TGTGCCATCAGTCCCGGAGAGACCCAGTACTTC. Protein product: CAISPGETQYF.

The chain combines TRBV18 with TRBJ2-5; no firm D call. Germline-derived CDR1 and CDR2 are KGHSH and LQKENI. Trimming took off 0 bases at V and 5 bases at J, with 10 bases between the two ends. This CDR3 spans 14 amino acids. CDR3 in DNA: TGTGCCAGCTCACCACCGGCCACCCGGGAGACCCAGTACTTC. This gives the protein CASSPPATRETQYF.

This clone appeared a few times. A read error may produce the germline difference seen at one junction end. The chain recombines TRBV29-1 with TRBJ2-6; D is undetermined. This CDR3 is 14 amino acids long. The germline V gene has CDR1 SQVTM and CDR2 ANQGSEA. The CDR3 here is CSVAGLSGSNVLTF. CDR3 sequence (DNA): TGCAGCGTCGCCGGTCTCTCTGGGTCCAACGTCCTGACTTTC.

The CDR3 loop reads CATSSRQGYYGYTF. CDR3 in DNA: TGTGCCACCAGCAGCCGACAGGGGTACTATGGCTACACCTTC. This chain links TRBV15 with TRBJ1-2; 8 nucleotides agree with TRBD1. With 3 bases clipped from V and 3 bases from J, the junction kept 3 bases outside the gene matches. Germline lookup yields CDR1 LNHNV and CDR2 YYDKDF (reference sequence). This CDR3 has 14 amino acids.

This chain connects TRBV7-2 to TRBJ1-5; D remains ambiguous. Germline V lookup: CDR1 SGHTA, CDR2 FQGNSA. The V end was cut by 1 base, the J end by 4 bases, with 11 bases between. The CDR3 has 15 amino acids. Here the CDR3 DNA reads TGTGCCAGCAGCTTAGAAGGGTTAGGGAATCAGCCCCAGCATTTT. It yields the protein CASSLEGLGNQPQHF. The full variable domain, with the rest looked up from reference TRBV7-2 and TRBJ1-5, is GAGVSQSPSNKVTEKGKDVELRCDPISGHTALYWYRQSLGQGLEFLIYFQGNSAPDKSGLPSDRFSAERTGGSVSTLTIQRTQQEDSAVYLCASSLEGLGNQPQHFGDGTRLSIL.

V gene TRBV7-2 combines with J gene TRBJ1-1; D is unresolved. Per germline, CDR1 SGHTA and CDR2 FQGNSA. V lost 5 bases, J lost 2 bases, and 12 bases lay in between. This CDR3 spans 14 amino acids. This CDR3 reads CASSRFDGNTEAFF. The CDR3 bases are TGTGCCAGCAGCCGATTCGACGGAAACACTGAAGCTTTCTTT. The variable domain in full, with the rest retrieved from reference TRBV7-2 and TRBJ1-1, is GAGVSQSPSNKVTEKGKDVELRCDPISGHTALYWYRQSLGQGLEFLIYFQGNSAPDKSGLPSDRFSAERTGGSVSTLTIQRTQQEDSAVYLCASSRFDGNTEAFFGQGTRLTVV.

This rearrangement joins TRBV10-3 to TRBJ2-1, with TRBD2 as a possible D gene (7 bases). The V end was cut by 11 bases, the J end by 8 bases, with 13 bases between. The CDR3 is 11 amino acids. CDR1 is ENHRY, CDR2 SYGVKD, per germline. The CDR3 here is CASGGADEQFF. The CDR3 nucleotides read TGTGCCTCGGGGGGCGCGGATGAGCAGTTCTTC.

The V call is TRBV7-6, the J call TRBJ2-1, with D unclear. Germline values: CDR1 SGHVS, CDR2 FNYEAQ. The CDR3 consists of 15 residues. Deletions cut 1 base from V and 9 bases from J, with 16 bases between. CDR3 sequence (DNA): TGTGCCAGCAGCTTAGGTTCTAGTGGTGCAAGTGAGCAGTTCTTC. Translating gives CASSLGSSGASEQFF.